This TCR beta chain was recorded in a study of beta chain features in type 1 diabetes. Looking at the study overall: Patients looked much like healthy donors when it came to age, gender and cell yields.

Expressed TCRB transcripts got sequenced, as all isolated RNA was reverse transcribed. Libraries were prepared by immunoSEQ multiplex PCR; TCRdb keeps only in-frame clonotypes and omits some of them. The data show some 640,000 clones, with around 15% seen just once and 0.04% held by the top ten. Broader study findings: Comparison showed that naive, central memory and Treg TCRB repertoires appeared more similar among patients than among healthy donors. In every one of the four CD4+ subsets, TCRB CDR3s were moderately but significantly shorter in Type 1 diabetes patients. Shorter templates might be favored by PCR, equally in patients and controls.

After removal of 2 bases from V and 2 bases from J, the junction contained 5 bases not matched to a gene. The CDR3 consists of 15 residues. Germline V gene lookup returns CDR1 MGHRA and CDR2 YSYEKL. Sorted populations all had greater than 98% purity. This clone was observed a few times. Its antigen is unidentified. This clonotype originated in a man aged 18 to 35 with type 1 diabetes. The chain joins TRBV4-1 to TRBJ2-7, with 8 bases identical to TRBD1. Specimen: naive CD4+ T cells from blood. CDR3 amino acids: CASSQPGTGAYEQYF. As DNA, the CDR3 is TGCGCCAGCAGCCAACCCGGGACAGGAGCCTACGAGCAGTACTTC.